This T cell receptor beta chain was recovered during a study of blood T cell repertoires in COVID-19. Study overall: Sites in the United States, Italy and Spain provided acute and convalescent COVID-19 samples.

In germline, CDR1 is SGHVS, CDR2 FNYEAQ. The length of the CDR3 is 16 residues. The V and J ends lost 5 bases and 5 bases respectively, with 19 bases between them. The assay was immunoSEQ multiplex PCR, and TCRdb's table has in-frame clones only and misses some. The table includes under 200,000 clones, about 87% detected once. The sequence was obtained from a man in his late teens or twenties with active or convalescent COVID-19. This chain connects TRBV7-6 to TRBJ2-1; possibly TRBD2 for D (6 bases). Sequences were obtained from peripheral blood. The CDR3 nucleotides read TGTGCCAGCAGCGGGCGGTTGGGACTCACTAACAATGAGCAGTTCTTC. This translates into CASSGRLGLTNNEQFF.